The rows below give T cell receptor beta chains drawn from one sample of a study of cytomegalovirus exposure and HLA in healthy donors. The repertoire was sequenced with immunoSEQ multiplex PCR; TCRdb's copy has only in-frame clones and lacks some. The sample includes more than 40,000 clones. Sequenced sample: PBMCs. The receptors were sampled from a man aged 35 to 55 in good health and CMV-seropositive. CDR3s include the opening cysteine and the closing phenylalanine or tryptophan. The D gene is left open where the match is weak.

V: TRBV4-1; D: TRBD1; J: TRBJ1-1; CDR3: CASSQGDRLRTEAFF; DNA: TGCGCCAGCAGCCAAGGGGACAGGTTGAGGACTGAAGCTTTCTTT
V: TRBV5-1; D: TRBD1; J: TRBJ2-7; CDR3: CASSLLGQGAQNEQYF; DNA: TGCGCCAGCAGCTTGTTGGGACAGGGGGCGCAGAACGAGCAGTACTTC
V: TRBV9; D: TRBD2; J: TRBJ2-7; CDR3: CASSALGLAGFSLSYEQYF; DNA: TGTGCCAGCAGCGCACTAGGACTAGCGGGGTTTTCTCTGTCCTACGAGCAGTACTTC
V: TRBV5-6; D: -; J: TRBJ1-1; CDR3: CASSLGGRTEAFF; DNA: TGTGCCAGCAGCTTGGGTGGGAGAACTGAAGCTTTCTTT
V: TRBV19; D: -; J: TRBJ1-5; CDR3: CASSPIRGGAKIQPQHF; DNA: TGTGCCAGTAGTCCAATCCGGGGGGGGGCGAAGATTCAGCCCCAGCATTTT
V: TRBV19; D: TRBD1; J: TRBJ2-4; CDR3: CASSIISGTEKNIQYF; DNA: TGTGCCAGTAGTATCATTTCCGGGACAGAGAAAAACATTCAGTACTTC
V: TRBV30; D: -; J: TRBJ1-2; CDR3: CAWSGLGGNYGYTF; DNA: TGTGCCTGGAGTGGGTTGGGGGGGAACTATGGCTACACCTTC
V: TRBV2; D: -; J: TRBJ2-5; CDR3: CASSEGQTQYF; DNA: TGTGCCAGCAGTGAAGGGCAGACCCAGTACTTC
V: TRBV29-1; D: -; J: TRBJ1-5; CDR3: CSVADSPSGQPQHF; DNA: TGCAGCGTGGCGGACAGCCCCTCGGGTCAGCCCCAGCATTTT
V: TRBV27; D: -; J: TRBJ2-1; CDR3: CASGSIYNEQFF; DNA: TGTGCCAGCGGCAGTATTTACAATGAGCAGTTCTTC
V: TRBV18; D: -; J: TRBJ1-5; CDR3: CASSIQQGRTQHF; DNA: TGTGCCAGCTCAATTCAACAGGGAAGGACCCAGCATTTT
V: TRBV19; D: TRBD1; J: TRBJ2-7; CDR3: CASSIPGQLYEQYF; DNA: TGTGCCAGTAGTATACCGGGACAGCTCTACGAGCAGTACTTC
V: TRBV4-1; D: -; J: TRBJ1-3; CDR3: CASSQDSPAAFGNTIYF; DNA: TGCGCCAGCAGCCAAGATAGTCCGGCAGCGTTTGGAAACACCATATATTTT
V: TRBV7-8; D: -; J: TRBJ1-2; CDR3: CASSLGTAPGRTF; DNA: TGTGCCAGCAGCTTGGGGACTGCTCCGGGGAGGACCTTC
V: TRBV9; D: TRBD1; J: TRBJ2-2; CDR3: CASSPWDRDAGELFF; DNA: TGTGCCAGCAGCCCATGGGACAGGGATGCCGGGGAGCTGTTTTTT
V: TRBV30; D: -; J: TRBJ2-7; CDR3: CAWGLYEQYF; DNA: TGTGCCTGGGGGCTCTACGAGCAGTACTTC
V: TRBV9; D: -; J: TRBJ1-1; CDR3: CASWKGGEAFF; DNA: TGTGCCAGCTGGAAGGGAGGGGAAGCTTTCTTT
V: TRBV18; D: -; J: TRBJ2-5; CDR3: CASSPVAGQETQYF; DNA: TGTGCCAGCTCACCAGTGGCAGGGCAAGAGACCCAGTACTTC
V: TRBV5-1; D: -; J: TRBJ1-1; CDR3: CASSLSGGSTEAFF; DNA: TGCGCCAGCAGCTTGAGTGGGGGGTCCACTGAAGCTTTCTTT
V: TRBV9; D: TRBD1; J: TRBJ1-5; CDR3: CASSGDRASNQPQHF; DNA: TGTGCCAGCAGCGGCGACAGGGCCAGCAATCAGCCCCAGCATTTT
V: TRBV27; D: TRBD1; J: TRBJ1-2; CDR3: CASSYGTGGYYGYTF; DNA: TGTGCCAGCAGCTACGGGACAGGGGGCTATTATGGCTACACCTTC
V: TRBV30; D: -; J: TRBJ2-2; CDR3: CAWSLTANTGELFF; DNA: TGTGCCTGGAGTTTAACAGCCAACACCGGGGAGCTGTTTTTT
V: TRBV4-2; D: -; J: TRBJ2-2; CDR3: CASSQGLGAGTGELFF; DNA: TGTGCCAGCAGCCAAGGGCTGGGGGCAGGAACCGGGGAGCTGTTTTTT
V: TRBV28; D: -; J: TRBJ1-4; CDR3: CASSRYHAEGGEKLFF; DNA: TGTGCCAGCAGTCGCTACCATGCAGAAGGGGGAGAAAAACTGTTTTTT
V: TRBV4-1; D: -; J: TRBJ2-2; CDR3: CASSQYETYTGELFF; DNA: TGCGCCAGCAGCCAATACGAGACTTACACCGGGGAGCTGTTTTTT
V: TRBV7-9; D: -; J: TRBJ2-7; CDR3: CASSLGTPGFYEQYF; DNA: TGTGCCAGCAGCTTAGGGACACCCGGTTTCTACGAGCAGTACTTC
V: TRBV27; D: TRBD1; J: TRBJ2-7; CDR3: CASSATGVLEQYF; DNA: TGTGCCAGCAGCGCTACAGGGGTATTAGAGCAGTACTTC
V: TRBV7-3; D: TRBD1; J: TRBJ2-2; CDR3: CASSQQGQQNTGELFF; DNA: TGTGCCAGCAGCCAACAGGGACAGCAGAACACCGGGGAGCTGTTTTTT
V: TRBV7-3; D: TRBD1; J: TRBJ2-1; CDR3: CASSRQGDTMQQFF; DNA: TGTGCCAGCAGCAGACAGGGCGATACAATGCAGCAGTTCTTC
V: TRBV30; D: TRBD1; J: TRBJ2-7; CDR3: CAWDRGTHEQYF; DNA: TGTGCCTGGGACAGGGGAACGCACGAGCAGTACTTC
V: TRBV11-2; D: TRBD1; J: TRBJ1-1; CDR3: CASSLAGQGITEAFF; DNA: TGTGCCAGCAGCTTAGCTGGACAGGGGATAACTGAAGCTTTCTTT
V: TRBV15; D: -; J: TRBJ1-2; CDR3: CATSRDNFASYGYTF; DNA: TGTGCCACCAGCAGAGATAACTTCGCGAGCTATGGCTACACCTTC
V: TRBV6-1; D: -; J: TRBJ2-6; CDR3: CASTGLNSGANVLTF; DNA: TGTGCCAGCACCGGACTGAACTCTGGGGCCAACGTCCTGACTTTC
V: TRBV9; D: -; J: TRBJ2-2; CDR3: CASSTSDTGELFF; DNA: TGTGCCAGCAGCACTAGTGACACCGGGGAGCTGTTTTTT